This entry concerns a single T cell receptor (beta chain). The data are from a study of Ad26.COV2.S vaccination and SARS-CoV-2 variants. Treatment denoted: roughly 19 received Ad26.COV2.S at low or high dose, single or two shots; about 5 received placebo; per-sample allocation not given. It was on day 63 after the first vaccine or placebo injection that samples were taken. The table came from immunoSEQ multiplex PCR; TCRdb's copy has only in-frame clones and leaves some out. The repertoire holds about 680,000 clones, with 80% to 90% as singletons. The sequencing used peripheral blood, collected in a trial of Ad26.COV2.S vaccine versus placebo. The receptor comes from a person between 18 and 65 years old who received the Ad26.COV2.S COVID-19 vaccine or a placebo.

CDR3: CASSWGQGTDTQYF. CDR3 coding DNA: TGTGCCAGCAGTTGGGGACAGGGGACAGATACGCAGTATTTT. This rearrangement joins TRBV27 to TRBJ2-3, with 10 bases matching TRBD1. The CDR3 contains 14 residues. The V segment lost 4 bases and the J segment 3 bases; nucleotides outside the gene matches: 1. CDR1 MNHEY and CDR2 SMNVEV come from the germline V gene (reference sequence).